This T cell receptor (beta chain) stems from a study of patients and donors after allogeneic stem cell transplantation. TCRdb re-called the RT-PCR reads through MiXCR, storing one row per CDR3 protein. The sample shows around 160,000 distinct CDR3 sequences, about 32% of them seen only once. J was trimmed by 4 bases and V by 7 bases; bases with no gene match: 15. This CDR3 comprises 17 residues. The specimen sequenced was blood, either unsorted or a sorted T cell fraction (not recorded which). The chain is built from TRBV12-3 or TRBV12-4 and TRBJ2-1, with 8 bases matching TRBD2. The TCR comes from a human donor who was either an allogeneic HSCT recipient or a stem cell or donor lymphocyte infusion donor (not recorded which). It is not recorded whose cells these are; they may come from a transplant donor. The CDR3 coding sequence is TGTGCCAGCATCGGCCCCCACAGCGGGAGAGGTTACAATGAGCAGTTCTTC. This sequence encodes CASIGPHSGRGYNEQFF.